The source of this T cell receptor beta chain is a study of blood T cell repertoires in COVID-19. The overall study: The samples span acute and convalescent COVID-19 from the United States, Italy and Spain.

As handled by the study authors: Amplification with reference gene primers provided the estimates of nucleated cell counts. Method: immunoSEQ multiplex PCR; TCRdb's copy keeps in-frame clones and lacks some. Clone size and V and J calls were adopted from that table, with D and trimming inferred from the DNA. Of some 260,000 clones detected, around 86% appear once; the ten largest clones hold around 1.7%. This clone showed up just once. Recovered status applied to Cohort 3 donors who had two consecutive negative PCRs. It also applied to those with clearance or with symptom resolution. The sample comprised PBMCs or T cells enriched from blood (not recorded which). The clonotype comes from a man aged 35 to 55 who had recovered from COVID-19.

The CDR3 loop reads CASSEGLAGVSEQYF. CDR3 DNA: TGTGCCAGCAGTGAAGGGCTAGCGGGAGTTTCGGAGCAGTACTTC. The chain combines TRBV2 with TRBJ2-7, with 10 bases fitting TRBD2. Trimming at V came to 1 base and at J to 7 bases, leaving 7 bases not matched to a gene. Germline loops: CDR1 SNHLY, CDR2 FYNNEI. The CDR3 length is 15 residues.